The subject of this entry is one T cell receptor beta chain. This entry belongs to a study of cytomegalovirus exposure and HLA in healthy donors. The PCR contained 60 Vbeta and 13 Jbeta primers. Here immunoSEQ multiplex PCR was the method, and the copy in TCRdb shows in-frame clones only, minus some. The sample has 150,000 to 200,000 clones, roughly four fifths seen once. The source of this sequence is a woman aged 18-29 years in good health and CMV-seropositive. Sequenced material: PBMCs.

Here the CDR3 DNA reads TGTGCCAGCGGCGGGGACAGGGGGCAGCCCCAGCATTTT. Translating it yields CASGGDRGQPQHF. The V call is TRBV27, the J call TRBJ1-5; TRBD1 agrees at 11 bases. With V trimmed by 8 bases and J by 7 bases, 4 bases remained unmatched. The CDR3 has 13 amino acids. Germline CDR1 and CDR2: MNHEY and SMNVEV (reference sequence).